Described below is a single T cell receptor (beta chain) sequence and its context. Cohort 3 recovered donors had two negative PCRs, clearance, or symptom resolution. This record comes from a study of blood T cell repertoires in COVID-19. CDR1 and CDR2 from the germline V gene are SGDLS and YYNGEE. The CDR3 has 15 residues. V gave up 3 bases and J gave up 0 bases, with 12 bases separating them. In the original processing: Using reference gene primer amplification, nucleated cell counts were estimated. Produced via immunoSEQ multiplex PCR; TCRdb's table is partial and in-frame only. Clone size and the V and J calls come from that table; the DNA yielded D and trimming. In the table there are a few hundred thousand clones, about 92% of which are singletons.

This TCR derives from a young woman who had recovered from COVID-19. The sample consisted of PBMCs or T cells enriched from blood (not recorded which). V is TRBV9 and J is TRBJ1-1; the D gene is possibly TRBD1 (6 bases). CDR3 DNA sequence: TGTGCCAGCAGCGCAGGGGCTGGGATGAACACTGAAGCTTTCTTT. This codes for CASSAGAGMNTEAFF.